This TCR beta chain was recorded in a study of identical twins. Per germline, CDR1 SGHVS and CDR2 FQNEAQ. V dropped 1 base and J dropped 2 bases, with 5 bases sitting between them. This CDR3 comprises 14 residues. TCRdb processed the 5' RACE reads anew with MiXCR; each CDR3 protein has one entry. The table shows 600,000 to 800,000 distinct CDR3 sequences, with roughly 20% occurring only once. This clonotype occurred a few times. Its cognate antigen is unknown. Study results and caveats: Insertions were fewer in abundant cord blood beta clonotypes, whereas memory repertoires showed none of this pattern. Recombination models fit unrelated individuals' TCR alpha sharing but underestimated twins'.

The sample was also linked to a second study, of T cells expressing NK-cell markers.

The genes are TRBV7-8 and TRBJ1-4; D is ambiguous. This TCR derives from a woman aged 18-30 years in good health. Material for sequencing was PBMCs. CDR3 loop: CASSLGSTNEKLFF. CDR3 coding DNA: TGTGCCAGCAGCTTAGGGTCGACTAATGAAAAACTGTTTTTT. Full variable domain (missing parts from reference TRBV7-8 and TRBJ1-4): GAGVSQSPRYKVAKRGQDVALRCDPISGHVSLFWYQQALGQGPEFLTYFQNEAQLDKSGLPSDRFFAERPEGSVSTLKIQRTQQEDSAVYLCASSLGSTNEKLFFGSGTQLSVL.